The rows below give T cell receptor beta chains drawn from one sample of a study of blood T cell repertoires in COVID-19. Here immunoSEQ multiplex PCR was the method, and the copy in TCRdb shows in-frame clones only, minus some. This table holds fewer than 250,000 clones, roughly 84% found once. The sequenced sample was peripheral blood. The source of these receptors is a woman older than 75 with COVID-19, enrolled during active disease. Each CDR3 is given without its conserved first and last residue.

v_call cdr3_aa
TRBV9 ASSPQGYSGYT
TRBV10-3 AISESAGNGYT
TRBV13 ASSLQGWEKLF
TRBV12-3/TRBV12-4 ASSPAYEQY
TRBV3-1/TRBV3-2 ASSQGGGQPQH
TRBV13 ASSLGGTGNTIY
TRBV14 ASSPQLNTEAF
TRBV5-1 ASSPGQGFGIQY
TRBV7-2 ASNPGGRTYNEQF
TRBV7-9 ASSPTGQGEGSPLH
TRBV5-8 ASTGTAAGSTIY
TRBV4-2 ASSRTGGTGGMNTEAF
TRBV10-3 AISEIAFGGKDYGYT
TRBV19 ASSRGDPMTYEQY
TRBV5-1 ASSIWASEGRGTLGANVLT
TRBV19 ASSTQGLEQF
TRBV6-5 ASRVAAGNIY